Listed below are T cell receptor beta chains from one sample, sequenced in a study of cytomegalovirus exposure and HLA in healthy donors. Clones were read by immunoSEQ multiplex PCR, and TCRdb kept only the in-frame ones, dropping some. The sample includes over 150,000 clones, 75% to 85% of them seen just once. Specimen: PBMCs. The receptor source for this set is a woman aged 25-40 years in good health and CMV-seropositive. The CDR3 runs from the conserved cysteine through the conserved F or W. The D gene is left open where the match is weak. Clone size appears in some rows only: once, few, many, or a class for an expanded clone.

J gene: TRBJ1-5; clone size: NA; V gene: TRBV5-6; CDR3 length: 15; D gene: TRBD1; CDR3 DNA: TGTGCCAGCAGCTTGCAGGACAGGGAGAATCAGCCCCAGCATTTT; CDR3 protein: CASSLQDRENQPQHF
J gene: TRBJ2-2; clone size: NA; V gene: TRBV7-6; CDR3 length: 17; D gene: NA; CDR3 DNA: TGTGCCAGCAGCATAAGGGGGGGAAGACCTAACACCGGGGAGCTGTTTTTT; CDR3 protein: CASSIRGGRPNTGELFF
J gene: TRBJ1-1; clone size: NA; V gene: TRBV7-8; CDR3 length: 15; D gene: NA; CDR3 DNA: TGTGCCAGCAGCCCCCAGGCAGGGATGAACACTGAAGCTTTCTTT; CDR3 protein: CASSPQAGMNTEAFF
J gene: TRBJ2-7; clone size: NA; V gene: TRBV9; CDR3 length: 14; D gene: TRBD1; CDR3 DNA: TGTGCCAGCAGCCCCGGGACAGGGGGTGTCGAGCAGTACTTC; CDR3 protein: CASSPGTGGVEQYF
J gene: TRBJ2-2; clone size: NA; V gene: TRBV30; CDR3 length: 15; D gene: NA; CDR3 DNA: TGTGCCTGGAGTGGAAGTTCAGCGAACACCGGGGAGCTGTTTTTT; CDR3 protein: CAWSGSSANTGELFF
J gene: TRBJ1-2; clone size: NA; V gene: TRBV19; CDR3 length: 13; D gene: NA; CDR3 DNA: TGTGCCAGTAGTATATTGGGACTAGGTGGCTACACCTTC; CDR3 protein: CASSILGLGGYTF
J gene: TRBJ1-5; clone size: NA; V gene: TRBV7-9; CDR3 length: 15; D gene: NA; CDR3 DNA: TGTGCCAGCAGCTCACATACCTTCTCAGATCAGCCCCAGCATTTT; CDR3 protein: CASSSHTFSDQPQHF
J gene: TRBJ2-7; clone size: many; V gene: TRBV7-8; CDR3 length: 13; D gene: NA; CDR3 DNA: TGTGCCAGCAGCTTAGCCCCGCAGTACGAGCAGTACTTC; CDR3 protein: CASSLAPQYEQYF
J gene: TRBJ1-2; clone size: NA; V gene: TRBV5-1; CDR3 length: 16; D gene: NA; CDR3 DNA: TGCGCCAGCAGCGCAAACAGTAGTCGGAGGTCCTATGGCTACACCTTC; CDR3 protein: CASSANSSRRSYGYTF
J gene: TRBJ2-7; clone size: NA; V gene: TRBV27; CDR3 length: 18; D gene: TRBD1; CDR3 DNA: TGTGCCAGCAGTTTATTTTCGGTTGGGACAGGGCGCTCCGACGAGCAGTACTTC; CDR3 protein: CASSLFSVGTGRSDEQYF
J gene: TRBJ2-5; clone size: few; V gene: TRBV4-2; CDR3 length: 17; D gene: NA; CDR3 DNA: TGTGCCAGCAGCCAATTATCACGGGGGAGCTGGGGGGAGACCCAGTACTTC; CDR3 protein: CASSQLSRGSWGETQYF
J gene: TRBJ1-3; clone size: once; V gene: TRBV29-1; CDR3 length: 15; D gene: NA; CDR3 DNA: TGCAGCGTTGAAGTACTGTTCCGCACTGGAAACACCATATATTTT; CDR3 protein: CSVEVLFRTGNTIYF
J gene: TRBJ1-5; clone size: NA; V gene: TRBV28; CDR3 length: 12; D gene: NA; CDR3 DNA: TGTGCCAGCAGTTTAAACGGGCAGCCCCAGCATTTT; CDR3 protein: CASSLNGQPQHF
J gene: TRBJ2-1; clone size: NA; V gene: TRBV5-4; CDR3 length: 15; D gene: TRBD2; CDR3 DNA: TGTGCCAGCACATCCCAGCGGGAGGTTTGGAATGAGCAGTTCTTC; CDR3 protein: CASTSQREVWNEQFF
J gene: TRBJ1-4; clone size: NA; V gene: TRBV2; CDR3 length: 14; D gene: NA; CDR3 DNA: TGTGCCAGCAGTGCCAGTGCCACTAATGAAAAACTGTTTTTT; CDR3 protein: CASSASATNEKLFF
J gene: TRBJ2-3; clone size: NA; V gene: TRBV11-2; CDR3 length: 11; D gene: NA; CDR3 DNA: TGTGCCAGCAGCCCGGGTTACACGCAGTATTTT; CDR3 protein: CASSPGYTQYF
J gene: TRBJ2-2; clone size: NA; V gene: TRBV6-1; CDR3 length: 14; D gene: NA; CDR3 DNA: TGTGCCAGCATAGGGCGGGAGAACACCGGGGAGCTGTTTTTT; CDR3 protein: CASIGRENTGELFF
J gene: TRBJ1-2; clone size: NA; V gene: TRBV30; CDR3 length: 13; D gene: TRBD1; CDR3 DNA: TGTGCCTGGAGTGGCCAGGGGGCGGTCGGCTACACCTTC; CDR3 protein: CAWSGQGAVGYTF
J gene: TRBJ2-1; clone size: NA; V gene: TRBV29-1; CDR3 length: 11; D gene: NA; CDR3 DNA: TGCAGCGTTGAATTACTGGATGAGCAGTTCTTC; CDR3 protein: CSVELLDEQFF
J gene: TRBJ1-4; clone size: NA; V gene: TRBV2; CDR3 length: 15; D gene: TRBD1; CDR3 DNA: TGTGCCAGCAGTGGAATGGGACAGTTTAATGAAAAACTGTTTTTT; CDR3 protein: CASSGMGQFNEKLFF
J gene: TRBJ2-5; clone size: NA; V gene: TRBV29-1; CDR3 length: 12; D gene: NA; CDR3 DNA: TGCAGCGTTAAAAGGGGCCAAGAGACCCAGTACTTC; CDR3 protein: CSVKRGQETQYF
J gene: TRBJ1-3; clone size: NA; V gene: TRBV5-6; CDR3 length: 16; D gene: TRBD1; CDR3 DNA: TGTGCCAGCAGCTTTAGGGGGCCGAGCTCTGGAAACACCATATATTTT; CDR3 protein: CASSFRGPSSGNTIYF
J gene: TRBJ1-1; clone size: NA; V gene: TRBV28; CDR3 length: 18; D gene: TRBD1; CDR3 DNA: TGTGCCAGCAGTTTTATGGGTGCCTGGGACAGGGCAGACACTGAAGCTTTCTTT; CDR3 protein: CASSFMGAWDRADTEAFF
J gene: TRBJ1-1; clone size: NA; V gene: TRBV10-2; CDR3 length: 13; D gene: NA; CDR3 DNA: TGCGCCAGCAGTAAGCAGGGCGACACTGAAGCTTTCTTT; CDR3 protein: CASSKQGDTEAFF
J gene: TRBJ2-1; clone size: few; V gene: TRBV5-1; CDR3 length: 15; D gene: NA; CDR3 DNA: TGCGCCAGCAGCGGGGACTGGAGCTCCTACAATGAGCAGTTCTTC; CDR3 protein: CASSGDWSSYNEQFF
J gene: TRBJ2-7; clone size: NA; V gene: TRBV15; CDR3 length: 14; D gene: TRBD1; CDR3 DNA: TGTGCCACCAGCGGCCGACAGGGATCCTACGAGCAGTACTTC; CDR3 protein: CATSGRQGSYEQYF
J gene: TRBJ2-5; clone size: NA; V gene: TRBV4-1; CDR3 length: 14; D gene: TRBD2; CDR3 DNA: TGCGCCAGCAGCCAGAGCGGGGTCGAAGAGACCCAGTACTTC; CDR3 protein: CASSQSGVEETQYF
J gene: TRBJ2-6; clone size: NA; V gene: TRBV25-1; CDR3 length: 16; D gene: NA; CDR3 DNA: TGTGCCAGCAGTGAAAGGTCGAGGAGGGGGGCCAACGTCCTGACTTTC; CDR3 protein: CASSERSRRGANVLTF
J gene: TRBJ2-1; clone size: NA; V gene: TRBV5-4; CDR3 length: 14; D gene: NA; CDR3 DNA: TGTGCCAGCAGCTTGGATCCGAGCGGAAACGTTTGGTTCTTC; CDR3 protein: CASSLDPSGNVWFF
J gene: TRBJ1-3; clone size: NA; V gene: TRBV7-8; CDR3 length: 12; D gene: TRBD1; CDR3 DNA: TGTGCCAGCAGCTTAGGACAGGGGGCCATATATTTT; CDR3 protein: CASSLGQGAIYF
J gene: TRBJ2-3; clone size: NA; V gene: TRBV11-3; CDR3 length: 16; D gene: TRBD2; CDR3 DNA: TGTGCCAGCAGCCCTAGGACTAGCGGGGTCGCAGATACGCAGTATTTT; CDR3 protein: CASSPRTSGVADTQYF
J gene: TRBJ2-7; clone size: NA; V gene: TRBV30; CDR3 length: 12; D gene: NA; CDR3 DNA: TGTGCCTGGAGTGTAGGAGGCTACGAGCAGTACTTC; CDR3 protein: CAWSVGGYEQYF
J gene: TRBJ2-2; clone size: NA; V gene: TRBV28; CDR3 length: 18; D gene: NA; CDR3 DNA: TGTGCCAGCCAATCTGAGGCCAGGGTGTTGGTGAACACCGGGGAGCTGTTTTTT; CDR3 protein: CASQSEARVLVNTGELFF
J gene: TRBJ2-7; clone size: NA; V gene: TRBV7-2; CDR3 length: 14; D gene: TRBD2; CDR3 DNA: TGTGCCAGCAGCCCCGGGACTAGCGGGTGGGTGCAGTACTTC; CDR3 protein: CASSPGTSGWVQYF
J gene: TRBJ2-1; clone size: NA; V gene: TRBV10-1; CDR3 length: 13; D gene: NA; CDR3 DNA: TGCGCCAGCAGTGGACACTCGGAAGGTGAGCAGTTCTTC; CDR3 protein: CASSGHSEGEQFF
J gene: TRBJ2-2; clone size: NA; V gene: TRBV15; CDR3 length: 16; D gene: TRBD2; CDR3 DNA: TGTGCCACCAGCACCGGAGCGGGAGGGATCACCGGGGAGCTGTTTTTT; CDR3 protein: CATSTGAGGITGELFF
J gene: TRBJ1-4; clone size: NA; V gene: TRBV7-2; CDR3 length: 14; D gene: TRBD1; CDR3 DNA: TGTGCCAGCAGCTTACAGGGGACAGATGAAAAACTGTTTTTT; CDR3 protein: CASSLQGTDEKLFF
J gene: TRBJ1-2; clone size: NA; V gene: TRBV6-5; CDR3 length: 12; D gene: TRBD1; CDR3 DNA: TGTGCCAGCAGTCAAGACAGGGTGGGCTACACCTTC; CDR3 protein: CASSQDRVGYTF
J gene: TRBJ1-2; clone size: NA; V gene: TRBV28; CDR3 length: 17; D gene: TRBD1; CDR3 DNA: TGTGCCAGCGGTGCAGGGGGCTCCGGCTTAGCTAACTATGGCTACACCTTC; CDR3 protein: CASGAGGSGLANYGYTF
J gene: TRBJ2-2; clone size: NA; V gene: TRBV19; CDR3 length: 14; D gene: NA; CDR3 DNA: TGTGCCACAACTCAGGGGCCCCCCTCCGGGGAGCTGTTTTTT; CDR3 protein: CATTQGPPSGELFF
J gene: TRBJ1-5; clone size: NA; V gene: TRBV2; CDR3 length: 18; D gene: TRBD1; CDR3 DNA: TGTGCCAGCAGATTACCCGGGACAGGGGGCTTTAGCAATCAGCCCCAGCATTTT; CDR3 protein: CASRLPGTGGFSNQPQHF
J gene: TRBJ1-2; clone size: NA; V gene: TRBV4-1; CDR3 length: 16; D gene: TRBD1; CDR3 DNA: TGCGCCAGCAGCCAAGACGGCCCTCAACAGGGGTTTGGCTACACCTTC; CDR3 protein: CASSQDGPQQGFGYTF
J gene: TRBJ2-7; clone size: NA; V gene: TRBV7-9; CDR3 length: 12; D gene: NA; CDR3 DNA: TGTGCCAGCAGCCCCTCAACGGGGGAGCAGTACTTC; CDR3 protein: CASSPSTGEQYF
J gene: TRBJ1-5; clone size: NA; V gene: TRBV6-1; CDR3 length: 15; D gene: NA; CDR3 DNA: TGTGCCAGCAGTACCGGGACAAATAGCAATCAGCCCCAGCATTTT; CDR3 protein: CASSTGTNSNQPQHF
J gene: TRBJ2-7; clone size: few; V gene: TRBV5-1; CDR3 length: 14; D gene: NA; CDR3 DNA: TGCGCCAGCAGTTCGACAGGAGGACTTGGCGAGCAGTACTTC; CDR3 protein: CASSSTGGLGEQYF
J gene: TRBJ2-2; clone size: NA; V gene: TRBV7-9; CDR3 length: 16; D gene: TRBD1; CDR3 DNA: TGTGCCAGCAGCCCTCAGACAGGGGACAACACCGGGGAGCTGTTTTTT; CDR3 protein: CASSPQTGDNTGELFF
J gene: TRBJ2-7; clone size: NA; V gene: TRBV27; CDR3 length: 14; D gene: NA; CDR3 DNA: TGTGCCAGCAGCCTACGGAGGGAGTCCTACGAGCAGTACTTC; CDR3 protein: CASSLRRESYEQYF
J gene: TRBJ1-2; clone size: many; V gene: TRBV18; CDR3 length: 14; D gene: TRBD1; CDR3 DNA: TGTGCCAGCTCACCCGGGACAGGGCTGGCTGGCTACACCTTC; CDR3 protein: CASSPGTGLAGYTF
J gene: TRBJ2-7; clone size: few; V gene: TRBV13; CDR3 length: 13; D gene: NA; CDR3 DNA: TGTGCCAGCAGCTTGAATAGTGTCTACGAGCAGTACTTC; CDR3 protein: CASSLNSVYEQYF
J gene: TRBJ1-5; clone size: once; V gene: TRBV6-1; CDR3 length: 15; D gene: NA; CDR3 DNA: TGTGCCAGCAGTGGTTGGTGGACAGTTGATCAGCCCCAGCATTTT; CDR3 protein: CASSGWWTVDQPQHF
J gene: TRBJ2-1; clone size: NA; V gene: TRBV5-1; CDR3 length: 14; D gene: TRBD1; CDR3 DNA: TGCGCCAGCAGCTTTGGGACAGGGTATAATGAGCAGTTCTTC; CDR3 protein: CASSFGTGYNEQFF
J gene: TRBJ2-1; clone size: few; V gene: TRBV9; CDR3 length: 18; D gene: TRBD2; CDR3 DNA: TGTGCCAGCAGTCCTAAAGGGGCTAGCGGAAGCTCCTACAATGAGCAGTTCTTC; CDR3 protein: CASSPKGASGSSYNEQFF
J gene: TRBJ2-1; clone size: NA; V gene: TRBV19; CDR3 length: 13; D gene: NA; CDR3 DNA: TGTGCCAGTAGTATAGGAGCGCTCGGCGAGCAGTTCTTC; CDR3 protein: CASSIGALGEQFF
J gene: TRBJ2-7; clone size: NA; V gene: TRBV5-4; CDR3 length: 16; D gene: NA; CDR3 DNA: TGTGCCAGCAGACCGGGGGGCGGAGGGAGCTCCTACGAGCAGTACTTC; CDR3 protein: CASRPGGGGSSYEQYF
J gene: TRBJ1-2; clone size: few; V gene: TRBV5-1; CDR3 length: 16; D gene: TRBD1; CDR3 DNA: TGCGCCAGCAGCTCAACCGGGACAGGGGGCGCAGATGGCTACACCTTC; CDR3 protein: CASSSTGTGGADGYTF
J gene: TRBJ1-2; clone size: NA; V gene: TRBV6-5; CDR3 length: 15; D gene: NA; CDR3 DNA: TGTGCCAGCAGTTACTCAGGGGCAGGGTTCTATGGCTACACCTTC; CDR3 protein: CASSYSGAGFYGYTF
J gene: TRBJ1-2; clone size: NA; V gene: TRBV19; CDR3 length: 14; D gene: TRBD1; CDR3 DNA: TGTGCCAGTACACAGACAGGGATTCCCTATGGCTACACCTTC; CDR3 protein: CASTQTGIPYGYTF